This section outlines one T cell receptor (beta chain) sequence together with its context. Generated by immunoSEQ multiplex PCR, the TCRdb table keeps only in-frame clones and is missing some. Of tens of thousands of clones in the sample, about 93% were seen once. These data are taken from a study of OX40 agonist ivuxolimab in advanced cancers. Trimming pared 1 base from V and 8 bases from J, leaving 16 bases between. CDR1 SGHRS and CDR2 YFSETQ come from the germline V gene. This CDR3 spans 15 amino acids. The clonotype originates from an adult with an advanced solid tumor such as melanoma, head and neck, liver or kidney cancer. V gene TRBV5-1 combines with J gene TRBJ2-1; TRBD2 is a possible D gene (5 bases). This specimen consisted of CD4+ or CD8+ T cells sorted from blood, obtained in a trial of the OX40 agonist ivuxolimab. The DNA of the CDR3 is TGCGCCAGCAGCTTGCAGGACGGAGGTTTCGATGAGCAGTTCTTC. Translated, it gives CASSLQDGGFDEQFF.